This entry concerns a single TCR beta chain. Clones were sequenced by immunoSEQ multiplex PCR, and TCRdb holds only the in-frame ones, with some missing. The table shows 50,000 or so clones, with about three quarters occurring only once. The CDR3 is 14 residues long. The germline V gene encodes CDR1 GTSNPN and CDR2 SVGIG (reference sequence). Germline trimming cut 2 bases from V and 3 bases from J; bases unmatched to any gene: 5. This entry comes from a study of blood T cell repertoires in COVID-19. Study information: PBMCs, B-cell-depleted T cells, or T cells were the source of the cDNA or gDNA that made up the material.

The V gene is TRBV30, the J gene TRBJ1-2; 8 bases map to TRBD1. The clonotype originates from a human donor with active or convalescent COVID-19. The donor label of this sample is uncertain. Sequencing used peripheral blood. CDR3 coding DNA: TGTGCCTGGAGTCCAGGGGGCCGGTACTATGGCTACACCTTC. Its protein product is CAWSPGGRYYGYTF.